This TCR beta chain was profiled in a study of shared clonotypes between healthy human individuals. Only in-frame clones appear in the TCRdb table, and some are missing; sequencing was by immunoSEQ multiplex PCR. The sample holds around 1,900,000 clones; 85% to 95% are singletons and the top ten take around 1.7%. Terminally differentiated effector memory CD45RA+ cells were left out of the naive CD8 fraction, which was CD45RO-negative and positively selected for CCR7. This CDR3 is built from 17 residues. CDR1 and CDR2 (germline): MGHRA, YSYEKL. Trimming removed 0 bases from V and 1 base from J, with 13 bases in between.

The origin of this receptor is a man aged 18 to 30 in good health. Some clones in this sample may be carry-over from other donors' samples. The sequenced sample was naive CD8+ T cells from PBMCs. V gene TRBV4-1 combines with J gene TRBJ1-5; D remains ambiguous. In DNA, the CDR3 is TGCGCCAGCAGCCAAGATCAGAGGCAGAGAAGCAATCAGCCCCAGCATTTT. Translation gives CASSQDQRQRSNQPQHF.